The sample holds a few counts of the clone carrying this TCR beta chain. As yet, its antigen is unknown. Prior to thyroid surgery, none of the patients had received any treatment. The source of the sample is a study of metastatic and nonmetastatic thyroid tumors. General observations from the study: Reported TCR beta diversity, measured in blood and tumor, was significantly higher for malignant thyroid tumors than for benign nodules.

TCRdb re-analyzed the PCR reads using MiXCR. The data contain tens of thousands of clones, approximately 20% of them singletons. Germline lookup yields CDR1 MNHNS and CDR2 SASEGT. The CDR3 runs 13 residues. V was clipped by 6 bases and J by 1 base, with 7 bases between them. The sequence derives from a female donor with papillary thyroid cancer or a benign thyroid nodule (not recorded which). Some clones in this sample may be carry-over from other donors' samples. Sample: blood. The V call is TRBV6-1, the J call TRBJ2-1; perhaps TRBD2 as D (5 bases). CDR3 region: CASRSGSYNEQFF. CDR3 nucleotide sequence: TGTGCCAGCAGGTCGGGATCCTACAATGAGCAGTTCTTC.